This T cell receptor beta chain emerged from a study of CD8+ T cells in alopecia areata. In the study overall: The percentage of affected scalp area served as the score of severity for treated patients. Findings and limits, study-wide: On tofacitinib, scalp clonality and expanded CD8+ clones among top 100 fell significantly. Many expanded lesional clones stayed in scalp and blood while on tofacitinib.

Comments on this clone: Its antigen is currently unknown.

Treatment meaning: oral pan-JAK inhibitor, 5-10 mg twice daily. Lesional scalp punch biopsies and peripheral blood were collected from alopecia areata patients. The CDR3 totals 11 residues. CDR1 SEHNR and CDR2 FQNEAQ come from the germline V gene (reference sequence). V lost 3 bases to trimming and J lost 6 bases, with 2 bases between them. RNA was extracted and reverse transcribed into cDNA as the sequencing template. The data were produced by immunoSEQ multiplex PCR, yet TCRdb's version contains in-frame clones alone and is incomplete. Among 80,000 to 100,000 clones, around 47% were seen once, and the ten largest hold roughly a sixth.

The source material was CD8+ T cells sorted from blood, sampled at week 24, from a patient treated with tofacitinib. The sequence came from a human donor with alopecia areata. The genes are TRBV7-9 and TRBJ1-4; D uncertain. The DNA for the CDR3 is TGTGCCAGCAGCTTTGATGAAAAACTGTTTTTT. Its protein product is CASSFDEKLFF.